This record concerns one TCR beta chain sequence. Its binding antigen is unknown. Per-base qualities were not stored, and no clone one base away is much larger. This specimen belongs to a study of T cell changes during pregnancy in multiple sclerosis (dated 2019 in TCRdb). For the study in its entirety: The study examined how the T cell repertoire changed over the course of pregnancy in women with multiple sclerosis.

The CDR3 goes from the cysteine to the phenylalanine over 15 residues. Only the CDR3 DNA is retained, 45 bases long and in frame from the first base. CDR1 is given as KGHSH and CDR2 as LQKENI, both from the germline V gene. V is cut back by 5 bases and J by 6 bases, with 6 bases in the junction unmatched. Library prep was done by the immunoSEQ multiplex PCR assay. TCRdb holds this immuneACCESS table with in-frame rearrangements only. Some clones are missing; in checked studies, unresolved V genes explain under half, and the rest has no known cause. Recorded for this sample are approximately 70,000 clones; around 90% of them occurred a single time. Together, the top ten hold around 1.5% of the sample.

Rearrangement joined TRBV18 to TRBJ2-1; 11 bases in the junction line up with TRBD1. The sample was peripheral blood, taken in the second trimester of pregnancy. This receptor was identified in a female donor in good health, enrolled as a control in a pregnancy study. Here is the DNA: TGTGCCAGCTCAACCCGGGACAGGGGGAGCAATGAGCAGTTCTTC. It translates to CASSTRDRGSNEQFF.